The source of this T cell receptor (beta chain) is a study of T cell responses to AZD1222 COVID-19 vaccine. Study outcomes and limitations: An increase in Spike-specific TCR breadth and depth was observed after two AZD1222 doses. Regions left unmutated in variants are reportedly the target of nearly half of spike-specific TCRs.

TCRdb's copy holds only in-frame clones and misses some; the assay was immunoSEQ multiplex PCR. Among about 93,000 clones listed, around 87% were seen once. Germline CDR1 is WNHNN and CDR2 is SYGVQD (reference sequence). Trimming removed 2 bases at V and 7 bases at J, with 12 bases between. The CDR3 is 15 amino acids. To note about this clone: Its specificity is not known.

This specimen consisted of peripheral blood, obtained 28 days after the second AZD1222 dose. V gene TRBV10-1 combines with J gene TRBJ1-6; D might be TRBD1 (6 bases). The clonotype was recovered from an adult who received the AZD1222 COVID-19 vaccine. The CDR3: CASSEGKGGNSPLHF. CDR3 nucleotides: TGCGCCAGCAGTGAGGGAAAGGGGGGAAATTCACCCCTCCACTTT.